The clone carrying this T cell receptor beta chain was detected a few times. The data are from a study of blood T cell repertoires in COVID-19. Study details: Whether acute or convalescent, the COVID-19 samples came from the United States, Italy and Spain. Sources were T cells, B-cell-depleted T cells, or PBMCs; the material itself was cDNA or gDNA.

The CDR3 length is 16 residues. CDR1 is SGDLS and CDR2 is YYNGEE in the germline V gene. V shed 4 bases and J 5 bases; nucleotides not matched to a gene: 11. As handled by the study authors: Estimation of nucleated cell counts was performed using reference gene primer amplification. Assay: immunoSEQ multiplex PCR; the TCRdb copy retains only in-frame clones and omits some. The V and J calls and clone size come from that table; D and trimming were worked out from the DNA. The data hold roughly 250,000 clones, with roughly 86% observed a single time. This clonotype was sampled from a young woman with acute or convalescent COVID-19. This rearrangement joins TRBV9 to TRBJ2-7; TRBD2 aligns across 11 bases. The source material was peripheral blood. CDR3 loop: CASSPRGSGRAHEQYF. DNA of the CDR3: TGTGCCAGCAGCCCTCGGGGTAGCGGGAGGGCCCACGAGCAGTACTTC. Full variable domain (missing parts from reference TRBV9 and TRBJ2-7): DSGVTQTPKHLITATGQRVTLRCSPRSGDLSVYWYQQSLDQGLQFLIQYYNGEERAKGNILERFSAQQFPDLHSELNLSSLELGDSALYFCASSPRGSGRAHEQYFGPGTRLTVT.